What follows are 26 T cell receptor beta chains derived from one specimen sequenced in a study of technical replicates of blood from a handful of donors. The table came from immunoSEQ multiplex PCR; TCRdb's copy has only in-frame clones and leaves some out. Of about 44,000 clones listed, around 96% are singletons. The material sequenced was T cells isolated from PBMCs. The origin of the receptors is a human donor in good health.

The CDR3 DNA follows: TGCGCCAGCAGCTTTTTGCAGGGGATAACTGGGGCCAACGTCCTGACTTTC. This gives the protein CASSFLQGITGANVLTF. The chain links TRBV5-1 to TRBJ2-6, with D perhaps matching TRBD1 (6 bases). This CDR3 region has 17 residues. CDR1 and CDR2 (germline): SGHRS, YFSETQ. V lost 2 bases, J lost 2 bases, and 14 bases lay in between.

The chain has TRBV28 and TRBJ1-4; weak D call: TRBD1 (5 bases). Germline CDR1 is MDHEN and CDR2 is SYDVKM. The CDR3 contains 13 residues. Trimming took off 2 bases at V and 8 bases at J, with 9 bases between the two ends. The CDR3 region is CASSLGGDEKLFF. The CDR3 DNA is TGTGCCAGCAGTTTAGGGGGGGACGAAAAACTGTTTTTT.

DNA for the CDR3: TGTGCCAGCATGGCCCCTAGCGTTAACACCGGGGAGCTGTTTTTT. Translation: CASMAPSVNTGELFF. The chain uses TRBV2 and TRBJ2-2, with a tentative D call TRBD2 (6 bases). CDR1 is SNHLY and CDR2 is FYNNEI in the germline V gene. Trimming shortened V by 7 bases and J by 2 bases, and 14 bases separated the two germline ends. This CDR3 is 15 amino acids long.

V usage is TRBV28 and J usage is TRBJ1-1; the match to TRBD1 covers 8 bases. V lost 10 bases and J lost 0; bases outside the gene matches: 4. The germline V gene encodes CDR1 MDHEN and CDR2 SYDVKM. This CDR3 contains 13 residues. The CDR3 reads CATEGQVNTEAFF. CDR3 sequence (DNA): TGTGCCACAGAGGGACAGGTGAACACTGAAGCTTTCTTT.

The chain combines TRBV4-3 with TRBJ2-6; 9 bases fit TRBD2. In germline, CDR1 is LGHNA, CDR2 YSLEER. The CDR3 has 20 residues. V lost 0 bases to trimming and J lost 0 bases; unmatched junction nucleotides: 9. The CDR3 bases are TGCGCCAGCAGCCAAGATGCCCCTATAGCGGGAGTCTCTGGGGCCAACGTCCTGACTTTC. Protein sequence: CASSQDAPIAGVSGANVLTF.

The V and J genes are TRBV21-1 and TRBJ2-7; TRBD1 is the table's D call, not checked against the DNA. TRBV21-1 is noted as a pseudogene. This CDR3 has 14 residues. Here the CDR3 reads CASSGRQVSTEQYF. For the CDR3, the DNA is TGTGCCAGCAGCGGGAGACAGGTTTCCACCGAGCAGTACTTC.

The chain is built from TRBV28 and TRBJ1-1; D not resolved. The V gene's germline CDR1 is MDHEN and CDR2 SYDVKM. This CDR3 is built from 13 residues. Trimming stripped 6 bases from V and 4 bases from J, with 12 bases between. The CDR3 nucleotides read TGTGCCAGCAGCCATTGGGAGGTCACTGAAGCTTTCTTT. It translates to CASSHWEVTEAFF.

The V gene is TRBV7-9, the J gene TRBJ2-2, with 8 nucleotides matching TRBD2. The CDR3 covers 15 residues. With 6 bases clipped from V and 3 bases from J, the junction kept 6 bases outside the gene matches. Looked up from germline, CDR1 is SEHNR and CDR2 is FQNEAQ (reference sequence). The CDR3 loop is CASSPGLGDTGELFF. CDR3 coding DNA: TGTGCCAGCAGTCCGGGACTAGGGGACACCGGGGAGCTGTTTTTT. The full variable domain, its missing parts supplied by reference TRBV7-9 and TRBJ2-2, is DTGVSQNPRHKITKRGQNVTFRCDPISEHNRLYWYRQTLGQGPEFLTYFQNEAQLEKSRLLSDRFSAERPKGSFSTLEIQRTEQGDSAMYLCASSPGLGDTGELFFGEGSRLTVL.

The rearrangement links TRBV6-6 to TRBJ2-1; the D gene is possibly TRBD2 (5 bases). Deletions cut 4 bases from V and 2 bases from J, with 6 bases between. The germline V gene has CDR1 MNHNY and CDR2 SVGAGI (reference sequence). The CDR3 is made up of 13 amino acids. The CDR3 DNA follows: TGTGCCAGCAGTTGGGAGACCTACAATGAGCAGTTCTTC. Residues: CASSWETYNEQFF.

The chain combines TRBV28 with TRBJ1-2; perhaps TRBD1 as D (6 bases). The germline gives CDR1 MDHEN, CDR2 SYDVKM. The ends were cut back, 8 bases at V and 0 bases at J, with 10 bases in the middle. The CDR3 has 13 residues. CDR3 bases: TGTGCCAGCGGGGACAAATCTAACTATGGCTACACCTTC. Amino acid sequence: CASGDKSNYGYTF.

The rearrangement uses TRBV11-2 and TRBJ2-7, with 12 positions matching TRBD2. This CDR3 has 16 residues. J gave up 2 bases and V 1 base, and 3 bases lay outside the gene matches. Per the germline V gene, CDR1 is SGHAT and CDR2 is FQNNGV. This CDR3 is CASSLAGLAGPYEQYF. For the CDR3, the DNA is TGTGCCAGCAGCTTAGCCGGACTAGCGGGGCCCTACGAGCAGTACTTC.

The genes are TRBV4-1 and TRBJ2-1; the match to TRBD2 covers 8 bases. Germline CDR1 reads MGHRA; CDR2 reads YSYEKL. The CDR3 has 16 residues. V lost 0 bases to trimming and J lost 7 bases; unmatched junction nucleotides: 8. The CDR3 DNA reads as TGCGCCAGCAGCCAAGACTCCAGCGGGAGTTATAATGAGCAGTTCTTC. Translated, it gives CASSQDSSGSYNEQFF.

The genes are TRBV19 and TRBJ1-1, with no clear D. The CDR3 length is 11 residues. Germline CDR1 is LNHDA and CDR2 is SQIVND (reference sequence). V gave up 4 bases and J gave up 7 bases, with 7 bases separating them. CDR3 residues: CASSSRGEAFF. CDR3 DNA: TGTGCCAGTAGTAGCCGGGGTGAAGCTTTCTTT.

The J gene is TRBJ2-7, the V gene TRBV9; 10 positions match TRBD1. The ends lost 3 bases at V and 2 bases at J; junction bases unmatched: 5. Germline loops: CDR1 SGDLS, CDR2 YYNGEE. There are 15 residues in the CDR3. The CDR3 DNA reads TGTGCCAGCAGCGATGCCGGGACAGGGGCCTACGAGCAGTACTTC. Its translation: CASSDAGTGAYEQYF.

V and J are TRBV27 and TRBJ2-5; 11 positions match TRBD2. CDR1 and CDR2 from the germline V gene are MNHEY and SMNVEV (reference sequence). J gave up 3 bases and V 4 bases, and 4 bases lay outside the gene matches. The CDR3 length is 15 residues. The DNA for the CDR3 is TGTGCCAGCAGTTCAGTAGCGGGAGGGGAAGAGACCCAGTACTTC. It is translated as CASSSVAGGEETQYF.

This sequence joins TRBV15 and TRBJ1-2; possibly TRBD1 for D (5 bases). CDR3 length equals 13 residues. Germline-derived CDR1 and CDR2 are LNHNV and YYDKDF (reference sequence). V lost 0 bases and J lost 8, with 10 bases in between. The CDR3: CATSRDKGMGYTF. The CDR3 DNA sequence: TGTGCCACCAGCAGAGATAAGGGGATGGGCTACACCTTC. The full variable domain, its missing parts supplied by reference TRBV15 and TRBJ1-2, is DAMVIQNPRYQVTQFGKPVTLSCSQTLNHNVMYWYQQKSSQAPKLLFHYYDKDFNNEADTPDNFQSRRPNTSFCFLDIRSPGLGDTAMYLCATSRDKGMGYTFGSGTRLTVV.

The CDR3 sequence: CASALEGNTEAFF. The CDR3 DNA reads TGTGCCAGCGCCTTGGAGGGAAACACTGAAGCTTTCTTT. V is TRBV7-9 and J is TRBJ1-1, with D uncertain. The V gene lost 8 bases and the J gene lost 2 bases, with 12 bases spanning the gap. This CDR3 contains 13 residues. Germline lookup yields CDR1 SEHNR and CDR2 FQNEAQ (reference sequence).

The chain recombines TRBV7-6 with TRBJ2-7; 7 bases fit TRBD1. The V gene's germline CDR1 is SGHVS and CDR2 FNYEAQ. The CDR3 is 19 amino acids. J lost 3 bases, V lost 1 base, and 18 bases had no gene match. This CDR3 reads CASSLETPGRRGQHYEQYF. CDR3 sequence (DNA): TGTGCCAGCAGCTTAGAAACCCCTGGTCGTAGGGGACAGCACTACGAGCAGTACTTC. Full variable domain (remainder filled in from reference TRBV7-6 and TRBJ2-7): GAGVSQSPRYKVTKRGQDVALRCDPISGHVSLYWYRQALGQGPEFLTYFNYEAQQDKSGLPNDRFSAERPEGSISTLTIQRTEQRDSAMYRCASSLETPGRRGQHYEQYFGPGTRLTVT.

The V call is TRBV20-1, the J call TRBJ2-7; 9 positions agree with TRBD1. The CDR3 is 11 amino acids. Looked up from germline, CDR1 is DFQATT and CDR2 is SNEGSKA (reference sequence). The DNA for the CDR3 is TGCAGCGTCGACAGGGGGGCGCAGCAGTACTTC. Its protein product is CSVDRGAQQYF.

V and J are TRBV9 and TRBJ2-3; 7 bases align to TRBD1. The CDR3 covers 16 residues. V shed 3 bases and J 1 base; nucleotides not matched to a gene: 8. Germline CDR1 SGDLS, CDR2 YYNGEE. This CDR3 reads CASSGTGTARTDTQYF. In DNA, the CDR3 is TGTGCCAGCAGCGGAACCGGGACAGCTCGCACAGATACGCAGTATTTT.

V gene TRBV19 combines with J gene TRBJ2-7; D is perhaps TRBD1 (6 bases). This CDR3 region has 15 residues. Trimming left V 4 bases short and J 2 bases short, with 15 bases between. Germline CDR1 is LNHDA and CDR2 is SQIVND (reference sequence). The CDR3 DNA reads TGTGCCAGTAGTAAGGACAGCCAACTTACCTACGAGCAGTACTTC. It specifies CASSKDSQLTYEQYF.

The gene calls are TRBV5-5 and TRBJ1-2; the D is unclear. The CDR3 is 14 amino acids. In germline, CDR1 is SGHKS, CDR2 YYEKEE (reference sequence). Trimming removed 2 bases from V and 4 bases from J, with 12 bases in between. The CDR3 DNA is TGTGCCAGCAGCTTACCGGCGGTCGTCTATGGCTACACCTTC. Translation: CASSLPAVVYGYTF.

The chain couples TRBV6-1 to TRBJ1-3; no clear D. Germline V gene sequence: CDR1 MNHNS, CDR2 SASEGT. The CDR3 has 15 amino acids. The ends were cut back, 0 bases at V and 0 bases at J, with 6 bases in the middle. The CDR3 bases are TGTGCCAGCAGTGAAGCCATCAGCTCTGGAAACACCATATATTTT. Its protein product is CASSEAISSGNTIYF.

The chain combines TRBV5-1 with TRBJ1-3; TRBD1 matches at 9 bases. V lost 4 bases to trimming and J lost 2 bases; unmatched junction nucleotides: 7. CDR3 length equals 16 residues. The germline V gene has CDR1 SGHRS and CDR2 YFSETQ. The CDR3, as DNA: TGCGCCAGCAGCCTCTCCGGGACAGGGCCTGGAAACACCATATATTTT. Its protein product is CASSLSGTGPGNTIYF.

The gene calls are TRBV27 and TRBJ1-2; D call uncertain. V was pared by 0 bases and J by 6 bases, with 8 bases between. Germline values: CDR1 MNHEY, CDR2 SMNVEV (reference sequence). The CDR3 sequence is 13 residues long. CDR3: CASSLSILDGYTF. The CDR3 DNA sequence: TGTGCCAGCAGTTTATCGATTCTAGATGGCTACACCTTC.

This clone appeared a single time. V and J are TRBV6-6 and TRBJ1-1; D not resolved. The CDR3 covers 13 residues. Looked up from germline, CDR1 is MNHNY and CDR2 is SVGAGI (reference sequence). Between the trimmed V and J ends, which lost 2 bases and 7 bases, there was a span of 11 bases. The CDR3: CASSYVTGSEAFF. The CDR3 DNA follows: TGTGCCAGCAGTTACGTAACGGGAAGTGAAGCTTTCTTT.